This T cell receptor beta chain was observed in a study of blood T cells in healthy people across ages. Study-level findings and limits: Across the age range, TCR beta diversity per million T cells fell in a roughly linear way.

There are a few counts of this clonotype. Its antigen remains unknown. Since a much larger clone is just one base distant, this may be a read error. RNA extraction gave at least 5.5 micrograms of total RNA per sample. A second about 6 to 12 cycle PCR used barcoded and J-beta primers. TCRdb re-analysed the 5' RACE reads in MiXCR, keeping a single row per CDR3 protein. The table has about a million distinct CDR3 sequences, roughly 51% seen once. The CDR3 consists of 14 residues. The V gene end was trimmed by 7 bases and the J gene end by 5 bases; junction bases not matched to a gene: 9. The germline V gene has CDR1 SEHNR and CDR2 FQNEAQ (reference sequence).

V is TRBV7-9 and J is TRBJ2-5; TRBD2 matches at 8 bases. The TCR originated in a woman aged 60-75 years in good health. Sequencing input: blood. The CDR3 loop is CASTSNSGTETQYF. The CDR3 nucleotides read TGTGCCAGCACCTCCAATAGCGGGACGGAGACCCAGTACTTC.